This T cell receptor beta chain originates from a study of blood T cell repertoires in COVID-19. Study in general: Sites across the United States, Italy and Spain contributed samples from acute and convalescent COVID-19.

The V gene's germline CDR1 is MGHRA and CDR2 YSYEKL. V was shortened by 4 bases and J by 7 bases, with 25 bases between the two germline ends. This CDR3 has 18 amino acids. Sequenced by immunoSEQ multiplex PCR; TCRdb stores in-frame clones only, minus some. The sample contains 270,000 or so clones, approximately 84% of which appear only once. V and J are TRBV4-1 and TRBJ1-4, with D uncertain. Sequences were obtained from peripheral blood. This sequence was found in a human donor in a cohort sampled during active COVID-19. CDR3 in DNA: TGCGCCAGCAGCCTATTACTTGCGGTCGGCCCGACCGGTGAAAAACTGTTTTTT. It translates to CASSLLLAVGPTGEKLFF.